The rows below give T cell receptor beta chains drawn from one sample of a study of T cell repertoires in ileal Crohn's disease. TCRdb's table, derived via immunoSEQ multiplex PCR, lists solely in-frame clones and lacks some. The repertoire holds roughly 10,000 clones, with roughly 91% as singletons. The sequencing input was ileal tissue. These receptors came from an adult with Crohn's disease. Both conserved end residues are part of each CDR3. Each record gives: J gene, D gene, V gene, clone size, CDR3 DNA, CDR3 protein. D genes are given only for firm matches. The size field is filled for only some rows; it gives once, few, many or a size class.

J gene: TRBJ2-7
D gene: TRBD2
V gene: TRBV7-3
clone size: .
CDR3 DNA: TGTGCCAGCAGCCCCGGGACTACGCGAAGCGAGCAGTACTTC
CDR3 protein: CASSPGTTRSEQYF

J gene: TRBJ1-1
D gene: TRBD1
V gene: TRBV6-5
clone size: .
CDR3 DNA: TGTGCCAGTTCGGGACAGAAGAACACTGAAGCTTTCTTT
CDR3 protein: CASSGQKNTEAFF

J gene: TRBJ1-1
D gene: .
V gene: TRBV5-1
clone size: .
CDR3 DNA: TGCGCCAGCAGCTTCAGGGAAAACACTGAAGCTTTCTTT
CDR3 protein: CASSFRENTEAFF

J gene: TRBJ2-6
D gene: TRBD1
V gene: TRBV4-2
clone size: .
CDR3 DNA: TGTGCCAGCAGCCCAGCGACAGGGATCGAGTCTGGGGCCAACGTCCTGACTTTC
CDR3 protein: CASSPATGIESGANVLTF

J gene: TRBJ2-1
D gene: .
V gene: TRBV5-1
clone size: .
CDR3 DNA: TGCGCCAGCAGCTTGGACATGCAAACCTACAATGAGCAGTTCTTC
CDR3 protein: CASSLDMQTYNEQFF

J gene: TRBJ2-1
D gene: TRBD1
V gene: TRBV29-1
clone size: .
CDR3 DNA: TGCAGCGTTGGGAGTTTGGGGACAGGGGGATCCAATGAGCAGTTCTTC
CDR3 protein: CSVGSLGTGGSNEQFF

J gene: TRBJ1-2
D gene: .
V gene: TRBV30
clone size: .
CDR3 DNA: TGTGCCTGGAGTAAGAGGGGACGCGGCTACACCTTC
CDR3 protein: CAWSKRGRGYTF

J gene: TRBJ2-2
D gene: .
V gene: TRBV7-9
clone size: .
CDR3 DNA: TGTGCCAGCAGCTCCCAATATGGGGAGCTGTTTTTT
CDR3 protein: CASSSQYGELFF

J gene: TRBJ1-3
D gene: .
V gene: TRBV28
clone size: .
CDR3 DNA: TGTGCCAGCAGCCCCCGCGGGGGCGATGGAAACACCATATATTTT
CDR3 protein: CASSPRGGDGNTIYF

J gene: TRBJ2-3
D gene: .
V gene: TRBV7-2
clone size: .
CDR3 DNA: TGTGCCAGCGCTTTAGATCGGCGCACAGATACGCAGTATTTT
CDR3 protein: CASALDRRTDTQYF

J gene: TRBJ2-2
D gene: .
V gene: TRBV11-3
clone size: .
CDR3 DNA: TGTGCCAGCAGCTTGGGAGACTCCATGGGCGGGGAGCTGTTTTTT
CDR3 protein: CASSLGDSMGGELFF

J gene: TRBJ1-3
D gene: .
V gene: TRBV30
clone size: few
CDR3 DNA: TGTGCCTGGAGTCGGGACACTGGCGTATATTTT
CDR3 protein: CAWSRDTGVYF

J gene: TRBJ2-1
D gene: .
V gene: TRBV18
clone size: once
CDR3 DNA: TGTGCCAGCTCTCCGGACTGGGGGGATGAGCAGTTCTTC
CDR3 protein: CASSPDWGDEQFF

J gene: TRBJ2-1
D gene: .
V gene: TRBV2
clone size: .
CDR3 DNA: TGTGCCAGCAGAGGTGATTACTCCTACAATGAGCAGTTCTTC
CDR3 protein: CASRGDYSYNEQFF

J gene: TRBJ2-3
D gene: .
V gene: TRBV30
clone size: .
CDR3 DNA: TGTGCCTGGACTCAAAACTTGGCAGATACGCAGTATTTT
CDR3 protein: CAWTQNLADTQYF

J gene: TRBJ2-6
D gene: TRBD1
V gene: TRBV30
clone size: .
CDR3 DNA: TGTGCCTTCCGGGACAGAAGCTCTGGGGCCAACGTCCTGACTTTC
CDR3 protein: CAFRDRSSGANVLTF

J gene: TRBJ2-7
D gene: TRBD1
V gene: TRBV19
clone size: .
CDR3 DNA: TGTGCCAGTAGTGACTTAGGACAGGGTCTCTACGAGCAGTACTTC
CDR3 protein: CASSDLGQGLYEQYF

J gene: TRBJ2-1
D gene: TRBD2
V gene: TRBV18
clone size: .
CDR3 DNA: TGTGCCAGCTCACCCCTAGCGGGTAACAATGAGCAGTTCTTC
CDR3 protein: CASSPLAGNNEQFF

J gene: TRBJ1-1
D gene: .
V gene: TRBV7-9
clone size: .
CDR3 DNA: TGTGCCAGCAGCTTAGGACCCGGTGAAAGGGCTTTCTTT
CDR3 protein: CASSLGPGERAFF

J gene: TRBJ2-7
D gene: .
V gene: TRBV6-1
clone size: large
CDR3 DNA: TGTGCCAGCAGGAACACAGGGAACTACGAGCAGTACTTC
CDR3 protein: CASRNTGNYEQYF

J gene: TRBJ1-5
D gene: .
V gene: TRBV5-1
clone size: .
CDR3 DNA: TGCGCCAGCAGCTTGGGGGGTGAGAATCAGCCCCAGCATTTT
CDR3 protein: CASSLGGENQPQHF

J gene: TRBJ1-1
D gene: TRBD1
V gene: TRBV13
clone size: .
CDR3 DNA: TGTGCCAGCAGCGCCCGACAGGGGAGGGCAGAAGCTTTCTTT
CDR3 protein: CASSARQGRAEAFF

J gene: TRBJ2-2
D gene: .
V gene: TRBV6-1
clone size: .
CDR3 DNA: TGTGCCAGCAGCCTAATCGGGGACGGGGAGCTGTTTTTT
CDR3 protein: CASSLIGDGELFF

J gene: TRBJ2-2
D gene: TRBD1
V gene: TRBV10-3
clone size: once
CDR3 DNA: TGTGCCATCAGATGGGACAGGGGGCACACCGGGGAGCTGTTTTTT
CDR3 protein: CAIRWDRGHTGELFF

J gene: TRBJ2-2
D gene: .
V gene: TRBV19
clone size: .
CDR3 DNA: TGTGCCAGTAGTACAACCGGGACCTCAGCCGGGGAGCTGTTTTTT
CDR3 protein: CASSTTGTSAGELFF

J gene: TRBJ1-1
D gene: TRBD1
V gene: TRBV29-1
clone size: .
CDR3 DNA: TGCAGCGGCACAGGGGCCACTGAAGCTTTCTTT
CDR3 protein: CSGTGATEAFF

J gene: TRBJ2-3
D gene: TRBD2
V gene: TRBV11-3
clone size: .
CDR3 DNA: TGTGCCAGCAGCTTAGGAGAGCCTAGCGGGGTCGCCCCAGATACGCAGTATTTT
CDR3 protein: CASSLGEPSGVAPDTQYF

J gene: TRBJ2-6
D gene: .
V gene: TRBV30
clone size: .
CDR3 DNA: TGTGCCTGGAGCGGTCCTGTAGCGAGCAGGGCCAACGTCCTGACTTTC
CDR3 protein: CAWSGPVASRANVLTF

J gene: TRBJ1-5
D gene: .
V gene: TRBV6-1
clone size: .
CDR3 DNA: TGTGCCAGCAGTGAACAGGTCTATAGCAATCAGCCCCAGCATTTT
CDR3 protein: CASSEQVYSNQPQHF

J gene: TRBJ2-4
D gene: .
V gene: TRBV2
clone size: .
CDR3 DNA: TGTGCCAGCAGGGAGGAAAACATTCAGTACTTC
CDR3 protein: CASREENIQYF

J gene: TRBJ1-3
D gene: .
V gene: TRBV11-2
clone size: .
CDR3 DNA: TGTGCCAGCAGCCCTAGCGGGGTTGGAGGGGGAAACACCATATATTTT
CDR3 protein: CASSPSGVGGGNTIYF

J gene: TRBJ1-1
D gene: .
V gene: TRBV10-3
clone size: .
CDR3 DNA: TGTGCCATCAGTGGGACCGGGGCAGGGAACACTGAAGCTTTCTTT
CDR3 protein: CAISGTGAGNTEAFF

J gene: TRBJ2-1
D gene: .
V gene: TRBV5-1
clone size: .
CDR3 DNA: TGCGCCAGCAGCTTCGGCGGCAACTACAATGAGCAGTTCTTC
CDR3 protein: CASSFGGNYNEQFF

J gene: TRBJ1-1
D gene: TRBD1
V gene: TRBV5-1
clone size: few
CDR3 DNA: TGCGCCAGCAGCTCCTCGGGACAGTTGAACACTGAAGCTTTCTTT
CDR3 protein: CASSSSGQLNTEAFF

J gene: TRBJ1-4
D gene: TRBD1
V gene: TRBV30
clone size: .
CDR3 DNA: TGTGCCTGGAGGCCGGGACAGGGAGTGAAAAATGAAAAACTGTTTTTT
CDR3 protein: CAWRPGQGVKNEKLFF

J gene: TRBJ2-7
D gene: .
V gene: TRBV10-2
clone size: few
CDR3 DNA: TGCGCCAGCAGTGGGTACCTGACCTTCGAGCAGTACTTC
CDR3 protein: CASSGYLTFEQYF